The 3 T cell receptor beta chains listed next were all sequenced from one sample in a study of T cell responses to AZD1222 COVID-19 vaccine. Sequenced by immunoSEQ multiplex PCR; TCRdb stores in-frame clones only, minus some. The table lists around 120,000 clones, about 90% of them singletons, with 0.85% to 1.3% in the top ten. The sequencing used peripheral blood, collected on day 0 of AZD1222 vaccination. Receptors originate from an adult in good health.

V gene TRBV19 combines with J gene TRBJ1-2; D perhaps matches TRBD1 (6 bases). The germline gives CDR1 LNHDA, CDR2 SQIVND (reference sequence). The CDR3 runs to 13 residues. Trimming took 5 bases from V and 3 from J, leaving 10 bases between them. Here the CDR3 reads CASSQGLDYGYTF. Written as DNA, the CDR3 is TGTGCCAGTAGTCAGGGGTTGGACTATGGCTACACCTTC.

The chain combines TRBV9 with TRBJ1-2; D may be TRBD1 (6 bases). The germline gives CDR1 SGDLS, CDR2 YYNGEE. V was cut by 2 bases and J by 6 bases, with 14 bases left in between. The CDR3 extends over 14 amino acids. CDR3 coding DNA: TGTGCCAGCAGCGTGGACAGCCCGGTGGATGGCTACACCTTC. It yields the protein CASSVDSPVDGYTF.

The rearrangement uses TRBV6-1 and TRBJ1-1; D may be TRBD1 (6 bases). Trimming shortened V by 3 bases and J by 10 bases, and 30 bases separated the two germline ends. CDR3 length: 18 amino acids. The germline gives CDR1 MNHNS, CDR2 SASEGT. CDR3 DNA sequence: TGTGCCAGCAGTGAGTGGGGGCTCGTTTGGGTGAATGTTCGTTCAGCTTTCTTT. Its translation is CASSEWGLVWVNVRSAFF.